Each of the 25 T cell receptor beta chains below was sequenced from the same sample in a study of blood T cell repertoires in COVID-19 (TCRdb year 2020). Library preparation used the immunoSEQ multiplex PCR assay. This immuneACCESS table, as held by TCRdb, lists in-frame sequences with V and J called but not all clones. Of the missing ones, under half trace to an unresolved V gene in checked studies; the others have no known cause. For this sample there are about 80,000 clones; 87% appear just once. Nearly 5% of the sample lies in the top ten. The sample consisted of peripheral blood. These receptors all stem from an elderly woman with active or convalescent COVID-19.

The chain uses TRBV9 and TRBJ2-2; TRBD2 is a possible D gene (5 bases). V was cut by 1 base and J by 0 bases, with 7 bases left in between. Germline CDR1 SGDLS, CDR2 YYNGEE. This CDR3 is built from 15 residues. The CDR3 loop is CASSVTGSNTGELFF. CDR3 bases: TGTGCCAGCAGCGTAACGGGGTCGAACACCGGGGAGCTGTTTTTT.

The CDR3 DNA reads as TGTGCCAGCAGCTTCTCAGGGGGCTACGAGCAGTACTTC. Its translation: CASSFSGGYEQYF. The rearrangement links TRBV7-2 to TRBJ2-7; 7 bases agree with TRBD1. In germline, CDR1 is SGHTA, CDR2 FQGNSA. This CDR3 is 13 amino acids long. With 3 bases clipped from V and 3 bases from J, the junction kept 2 bases outside the gene matches. The variable domain in full, completed from reference TRBV7-2 and TRBJ2-7, reads GAGVSQSPSNKVTEKGKDVELRCDPISGHTALYWYRQSLGQGLEFLIYFQGNSAPDKSGLPSDRFSAERTGGSVSTLTIQRTQQEDSAVYLCASSFSGGYEQYFGPGTRLTVT.

This clone was seen only once. The chain has TRBV5-1 and TRBJ2-5, with TRBD1 matching over 7 bases. The CDR3 extends over 14 amino acids. Germline CDR1 reads SGHRS; CDR2 reads YFSETQ. The V and J ends lost 2 bases and 4 bases, in that order; junction bases with no gene match: 5. Here the CDR3 reads CASSFTGAVETQYF. In nucleotides, the CDR3 is TGCGCCAGCAGCTTTACAGGGGCGGTAGAGACCCAGTACTTC.

This chain links TRBV6-5 with TRBJ2-7, with 9 bases identical to TRBD1. After removal of 4 bases from V and 7 bases from J, the junction contained 11 bases not matched to a gene. This CDR3 has 15 residues. Per the germline V gene, CDR1 is MNHEY and CDR2 is SVGAGI. This CDR3 reads CASSSAGTGSREQYF. The CDR3 region has the DNA TGTGCCAGCAGTTCTGCAGGGACAGGGTCGAGGGAGCAGTACTTC.

This rearrangement joins TRBV5-4 to TRBJ2-5, with D possibly TRBD1 on 6 matching bases. The ends were cut back, 3 bases at V and 0 bases at J, with 12 bases in the middle. Looked up from germline, CDR1 is SGHNT and CDR2 is YYREEE (reference sequence). The CDR3 totals 15 residues. This CDR3 is CASSSAQGYQETQYF. The CDR3, as DNA: TGTGCCAGCAGCTCAGCCCAGGGGTACCAAGAGACCCAGTACTTC.

The chain uses TRBV5-1 and TRBJ2-5; TRBD1 matches 8 bases. Trimming cost V 3 bases and J 4 bases; bases outside gene matches: 8. This CDR3 has 15 amino acids. Germline V gene lookup returns CDR1 SGHRS and CDR2 YFSETQ. CDR3 in DNA: TGCGCCAGCAGCTCCCTGGGCGACAGGGGAGAGACCCAGTACTTC. Its translation is CASSSLGDRGETQYF. The whole variable domain, remainder taken from reference TRBV5-1 and TRBJ2-5, is KAGVTQTPRYLIKTRGQQVTLSCSPISGHRSVSWYQQTPGQGLQFLFEYFSETQRNKGNFPGRFSGRQFSNSRSEMNVSTLELGDSALYLCASSSLGDRGETQYFGPGTRLLVL.

The V call is TRBV30, the J call TRBJ2-7; 10 bases are shared with TRBD1. CDR1 and CDR2 (germline): GTSNPN, SVGIG (reference sequence). The CDR3 length is 15 residues. The ends lost 4 bases at V and 0 bases at J; junction bases unmatched: 6. The CDR3 DNA sequence: TGTGCCTGGAACGGACAGGGGGTTTCCTCCTACGAGCAGTACTTC. Translating gives CAWNGQGVSSYEQYF.

The chain joins TRBV27 to TRBJ2-7; D gene unclear. From germline, CDR1 is MNHEY and CDR2 SMNVEV (reference sequence). Trimming removed 3 bases from V and 0 bases from J, with 12 bases in between. This CDR3 is built from 15 residues. CDR3 coding DNA: TGTGCCAGCAGTTTGAGTCAGGCCCACTCCTACGAGCAGTACTTC. Amino acid sequence: CASSLSQAHSYEQYF.

V gene TRBV3-1 (or the pseudogene TRBV3-2) combines with J gene TRBJ2-2; 7 bases are shared with TRBD2. Germline V CDR1 and CDR2: LGHDT, YNNKEL (reference sequence). The CDR3 length is 18 residues. The ends lost 0 bases at V and 4 bases at J; junction bases unmatched: 11. In DNA, the CDR3 is TGTGCCAGCAGCCAAGATAGATGGGAGGGCGAGTCCACCGGGGAGCTGTTTTTT. Translated, it gives CASSQDRWEGESTGELFF.

The chain employs TRBV27 and TRBJ1-6; D is ambiguous. The CDR3 extends over 15 amino acids. From germline, CDR1 is MNHEY and CDR2 SMNVEV (reference sequence). Trimming pared 3 bases from V and 13 bases from J, leaving 19 bases between. CDR3 DNA: TGTGCCAGCAGTTTTAGCAGGCTTGGGAGTTCGCCCCTCCACTTT. Its protein product is CASSFSRLGSSPLHF.

The chain combines TRBV13 with TRBJ2-2; D is possibly TRBD2 (6 bases). Looked up from germline, CDR1 is PRHDT and CDR2 is FYEKMQ (reference sequence). V was trimmed by 3 bases and J by 6 bases, leaving 8 bases between them. CDR3 length equals 13 residues. The CDR3 DNA is TGTGCCAGCAGCTTGGGGGGTTCCGGGGAGCTGTTTTTT. It translates to CASSLGGSGELFF.

The V gene is TRBV30, the J gene TRBJ1-5; tentatively, D is TRBD1 (6 bases). Between the trimmed V and J ends, which lost 4 bases and 11 bases, there was a span of 12 bases. Per the germline V gene, CDR1 is GTSNPN and CDR2 is SVGIG (reference sequence). The CDR3 has 11 amino acids. Written as DNA, the CDR3 is TGTGCCTGGACTATCCGGGACACCCAGCATTTT. Its protein product is CAWTIRDTQHF.

This clone was observed once. The V and J genes are TRBV29-1 and TRBJ2-1; 8 bases are a match to TRBD1. There are 13 residues in the CDR3. Trimming at V came to 4 bases and at J to 7 bases, leaving 6 bases not matched to a gene. Germline CDR1 is SQVTM and CDR2 is ANQGSEA. In nucleotides, the CDR3 is TGCAGCGTTGGAGACAGGGGAAGAAATGAGCAGTTCTTC. Translating it yields CSVGDRGRNEQFF.

This clone was seen just once. The V and J genes are TRBV18 and TRBJ2-5; a possible D gene is TRBD1 (6 bases). Germline V gives CDR1 KGHSH, CDR2 LQKENI. CDR3 size: 16 residues. V was shortened by 5 bases and J by 4 bases, with 20 bases between the two germline ends. The CDR3, as DNA: TGTGCCAGCTCAGCAGCATTACAGGGTCCCCCAGAGACCCAGTACTTC. Amino acids: CASSAALQGPPETQYF.

The rearrangement links TRBV30 to TRBJ1-1; 8 bases line up with TRBD1. The trim removed 5 bases at V and 7 bases at J, leaving 6 bases unmatched. This CDR3 region has 12 residues. Germline V lookup: CDR1 GTSNPN, CDR2 SVGIG (reference sequence). CDR3 DNA: TGTGCCTGGTCTACTGGACAGGGTGAAGCTTTCTTT. Translating it yields CAWSTGQGEAFF.

The chain joins TRBV2 to TRBJ2-2; D gene ambiguous. V lost 7 bases and J 5 bases, leaving 8 bases between the germline ends. The CDR3 contains 12 residues. CDR1 and CDR2 from the germline V gene are SNHLY and FYNNEI. CDR3 sequence: CASTTLTGELFF. The CDR3 coding sequence is TGTGCCAGCACCACACTAACCGGGGAGCTGTTTTTT.

CDR3 sequence: CASSSGQPSYSPLHF. The DNA for the CDR3 is TGTGCCAGCAGCTCTGGACAACCTTCCTATTCACCCCTCCACTTT. J is TRBJ1-6 and V is TRBV6-6; D perhaps matches TRBD1 (5 bases). CDR1 is MNHNY, CDR2 SVGAGI, per germline (reference sequence). This CDR3 is built from 15 residues. With 6 bases removed from V and 8 bases from J, the gap between germline ends came to 17 bases.

The rearrangement links TRBV6-2 or TRBV6-3 to TRBJ2-1; a possible D gene is TRBD2 (7 bases). The CDR3 runs to 14 residues. The V gene's germline CDR1 is MNHEY and CDR2 SVGEGT. V lost 6 bases and J lost 12, with 21 bases in between. The CDR3 DNA is TGTGCCAGCAGCCAACAAGTCAAGGGAGGGGGGCAGTTCTTC. This codes for CASSQQVKGGGQFF.

This chain joins TRBV20-1 and TRBJ2-5; tentatively, D is TRBD2 (5 bases). CDR3 size: 15 residues. V was trimmed by 3 bases and J by 4 bases, leaving 18 bases between them. CDR1 and CDR2 (germline): DFQATT, SNEGSKA (reference sequence). CDR3 region: CSASDMSRAGETQYF. CDR3 bases: TGCAGTGCTAGTGATATGTCGAGGGCCGGAGAGACCCAGTACTTC.

This rearrangement joins TRBV5-1 to TRBJ2-1; D is ambiguous. Germline-derived CDR1 and CDR2 are SGHRS and YFSETQ. The CDR3 sequence is 14 residues long. The V end lost 2 bases, the J end lost 7 bases, and 13 bases lay between the germline ends. CDR3 protein: CASSLDVAINEQFF. As DNA, the CDR3 is TGCGCCAGCAGCTTAGATGTAGCAATTAATGAGCAGTTCTTC. The full variable domain, in which reference TRBV5-1 and TRBJ2-1 provide the parts outside the CDR3, is KAGVTQTPRYLIKTRGQQVTLSCSPISGHRSVSWYQQTPGQGLQFLFEYFSETQRNKGNFPGRFSGRQFSNSRSEMNVSTLELGDSALYLCASSLDVAINEQFFGPGTRLTVL.

The chain uses TRBV28 and TRBJ2-7; D unresolved. CDR3 length equals 11 residues. Germline V gene lookup returns CDR1 MDHEN and CDR2 SYDVKM. V lost 2 bases, J lost 6 bases, and 5 bases lay in between. CDR3 amino acids: CASSLGLEQYF. CDR3 sequence (DNA): TGTGCCAGCAGTTTAGGGCTCGAGCAGTACTTC.

This sequence joins TRBV6-5 and TRBJ2-1; the match to TRBD2 covers 16 bases. The CDR3 loop spans 15 amino acids. Germline V gives CDR1 MNHEY, CDR2 SVGAGI. The trim removed 4 bases at V and 16 bases at J, leaving 10 bases unmatched. The CDR3 DNA is TGTGCCAGCAGTTCCGGGACTAGCGGGAGGGCCAAGTTCTTCTTC. It yields the protein CASSSGTSGRAKFFF.

V is TRBV12-3 or TRBV12-4 and J is TRBJ1-2, with 8 nucleotides matching TRBD1. Trimming at V came to 7 bases and at J to 8 bases, leaving 6 bases not matched to a gene. The CDR3 sequence is 12 residues long. The CDR3, as DNA: TGTGCCAGCAACACAGGGGGGGGAGGCTACACCTTC. It specifies CASNTGGGGYTF.

The chain employs TRBV7-2 and TRBJ1-1; 9 positions match TRBD1. CDR1 and CDR2 from the germline V gene are SGHTA and FQGNSA. The CDR3 extends over 13 amino acids. With 5 bases clipped from V and 5 bases from J, the junction kept 3 bases outside the gene matches. This chain's CDR3 is CASSGQGWTEAFF. The CDR3 DNA follows: TGTGCCAGCAGCGGACAGGGGTGGACTGAAGCTTTCTTT.

The chain uses TRBV28 and TRBJ2-7, with TRBD1 matching over 8 bases. Trimming at V came to 7 bases and at J to 4 bases, leaving 12 bases not matched to a gene. This CDR3 spans 15 amino acids. Germline CDR1 and CDR2: MDHEN and SYDVKM. CDR3 nucleotides: TGTGCCAGCAAGCTCCACAGGGGGGCGGGATACGAGCAGTACTTC. The encoded protein is CASKLHRGAGYEQYF.